This TCR beta chain was obtained from a study of blood T cells in healthy people across ages. Together with a sample-barcoded 5' primer, a J-beta primer mix was included in a second PCR lasting about 7 to 11 cycles. TCRdb re-called the 5' RACE reads through MiXCR, storing one row per CDR3 protein. Of over a million distinct CDR3 sequences listed, 42% are singletons. The V end lost 1 base, the J end lost 8 bases, and 8 bases lay between the germline ends. The CDR3 is made up of 12 amino acids. Looked up from germline, CDR1 is LGHNA and CDR2 is YNFKEQ. Input material: blood. This clonotype was obtained from a woman under 30 in good health. The rearrangement joins TRBV4-2 to TRBJ1-1, with D unresolved. The CDR3 loop reads CASSQVGVEAFF. As DNA, the CDR3 is TGTGCCAGCAGCCAAGTGGGAGTGGAAGCTTTCTTT.